Sequencing of this T cell receptor (beta chain) was carried out in a study of T cell responses to AZD1222 COVID-19 vaccine. Assay used: immunoSEQ multiplex PCR; TCRdb lists only in-frame clones, some missing. This sample has about 120,000 clones; about 90% occur once, and the top ten carry approximately 1.5%. This CDR3 contains 16 residues. With 4 bases clipped from V and 7 bases from J, the junction kept 4 bases outside the gene matches. Germline CDR1 is SNHLY and CDR2 is FYNNEI. General study findings and limits: Of spike-specific TCRs, nearly half reportedly target regions left unmutated in variants. Clonal diversity may have been underestimated in mostly white British donors. Repertoire sampling occurred only after the peak T cell response.

This clone occurred once. Its target is unknown. Specimen: peripheral blood, collected on day 0 of AZD1222 vaccination. The rearrangement joins TRBV2 to TRBJ2-1; 16 nucleotides line up with TRBD2. The clonotype originates from an adult in good health. The CDR3 protein is CASSVGTSGRGNEQFF. The CDR3 DNA sequence: TGTGCCAGCAGTGTCGGGACTAGCGGGAGGGGGAATGAGCAGTTCTTC.